The 9 T cell receptor beta chains presented below share a single source sample, sequenced in a study of CD8 T cell repertoires and HIV-1 epitope variants. Profiled with immunoSEQ multiplex PCR; TCRdb holds only in-frame clones, not every one. The table shows roughly 7,300 clones, with around 65% occurring only once. Their antigens remain unidentified. Sample: cultured CD8+ T cells derived from PBMCs. These TCRs come from a male donor with HIV.

This clone was seen more than once but under ten times. The rearrangement joins TRBV6-1 to TRBJ2-5; possible D gene TRBD1, 5 bases. The CDR3 totals 15 residues. CDR1 and CDR2 (germline): MNHNS, SASEGT. Trimming took off 5 bases at V and 1 base at J, with 14 bases between the two ends. DNA for the CDR3: TGTGCCAGCAGTTCTCCTTTTGGGGCCCAAGAGACCCAGTACTTC. Its translation is CASSSPFGAQETQYF.

This chain uses TRBV5-1 with TRBJ1-6; 9 nucleotides line up with TRBD1. V lost 0 bases, J lost 6 bases, and 7 bases stayed unmatched. CDR1 and CDR2 (germline): SGHRS, YFSETQ. The CDR3 is 17 residues long. The CDR3 DNA sequence: TGCGCCAGCAGCTTGGAGACAGGGGGAGGAAGTAATTCACCCCTCCACTTT. Translating gives CASSLETGGGSNSPLHF.

The V and J genes are TRBV2 and TRBJ2-7; D remains unclear. V was shortened by 3 bases and J by 2 bases, with 8 bases between the two germline ends. The CDR3 contains 13 residues. The germline V gene has CDR1 SNHLY and CDR2 FYNNEI. The CDR3 DNA is TGTGCCAGCAGTGATAACGGTGCCTACGAGCAGTACTTC. It translates to CASSDNGAYEQYF.

The rearrangement links TRBV6-1 to TRBJ2-7; 9 bases are shared with TRBD2. Per the germline V gene, CDR1 is MNHNS and CDR2 is SASEGT. The CDR3 contains 16 residues. V trimming: 1 base; J trimming: 5 bases; junction bases outside the gene matches: 9. The CDR3 coding sequence is TGTGCCAGCAGTGAAGGTATAGCGGGAGATTTCAACGAGCAGTACTTC. Residues: CASSEGIAGDFNEQYF.

The chain links TRBV5-3 to TRBJ2-7; D is uncertain. TRBV5-3 is sorted into the ORF group, with uncertain function. The CDR3 length is 13 residues. V shed 4 bases and J shed 0 bases, with 8 bases lying between them. The CDR3 DNA follows: TGTGCCAGAAGCGCCGACAACTCCTACGAGCAGTACTTC. Translated: CARSADNSYEQYF.

J is TRBJ2-3 and V is TRBV13, with 13 bases that match TRBD2. Germline-derived CDR1 and CDR2 are PRHDT and FYEKMQ (reference sequence). The CDR3 spans 21 residues. After removal of 0 bases from V and 0 bases from J, the junction contained 12 bases not matched to a gene. The CDR3 DNA reads as TGTGCCAGCAGCTTAGGACCACTAGGGACTAGCGGGGAATCTAGCACAGATACGCAGTATTTT. Its protein is CASSLGPLGTSGESSTDTQYF.

Concerning this clone: This sample also contains other DNA sequences that code for the same CDR3. This chain connects TRBV30 to TRBJ1-2; 7 bases match TRBD1. The CDR3 has 14 amino acids. Trimming removed 5 bases from V and 3 bases from J; junction bases left unmatched: 9. Germline V gene lookup returns CDR1 GTSNPN and CDR2 SVGIG (reference sequence). CDR3 in DNA: TGTGCCTGGCTTCCCGGGACAGCGGACTATGGCTACACCTTC. This translates into CAWLPGTADYGYTF.

This chain uses TRBV13 with TRBJ2-3; TRBD2 agrees at 14 bases. The junction had 3 bases not matched to a gene; V was cut back by 4 bases and J by 6 bases. CDR1 is PRHDT and CDR2 is FYEKMQ in the germline V gene (reference sequence). This CDR3 has 15 residues. The CDR3 here is CASSSRTSGRDTQYF. CDR3 DNA: TGTGCCAGCAGCTCCCGGACTAGCGGGAGGGATACGCAGTATTTT.

Turning to this clone: Other DNA sequences from this sample encode an identical CDR3 as well. V gene TRBV5-4 combines with J gene TRBJ1-1, with D possibly being TRBD1 (5 bases). V was pared by 2 bases and J by 4 bases, with 6 bases between. The CDR3 is 12 residues long. Germline assignment: CDR1 SGHNT and CDR2 YYREEE (reference sequence). Written as DNA, the CDR3 is TGTGCCAGCAGCTTCGGGGGCACTGAAGCTTTCTTT. Translated, it gives CASSFGGTEAFF.